The T cell receptor beta chain described here comes from a study of OX40 agonist ivuxolimab in advanced cancers. Background on the study: Dose-escalation patients suffered from hepatocellular carcinoma, melanoma, renal cell or head and neck cancer. Study observations and caveats: Dosing at 0.1 to 3.0 mg/kg was accompanied by clonal expansion of CD4+ and CD8+ blood T cells by week 6.

Of note for this clone: Its specificity is unknown.

The method was immunoSEQ multiplex PCR; TCRdb's version includes in-frame clones alone and lacks a portion of them. This repertoire shows some 86,000 clones, roughly 88% found once; its top ten account for less than 4.5%. The sequences come from CD4+ or CD8+ T cells sorted from blood, collected in a trial of the OX40 agonist ivuxolimab. The TCR comes from an adult with an advanced solid tumor such as melanoma, head and neck, liver or kidney cancer.

CDR3 sequence (DNA): TGTGCCAGCAGCTGGACAGGTTTGTCCTACGAGCAGTACTTC. Translating gives CASSWTGLSYEQYF. V gene TRBV5-6 combines with J gene TRBJ2-7; 7 bases agree with TRBD1. The CDR3 loop spans 14 amino acids. Germline assignment: CDR1 SGHDT and CDR2 YYEEEE. After removal of 3 bases from V and 1 base from J, the junction contained 4 bases not matched to a gene.